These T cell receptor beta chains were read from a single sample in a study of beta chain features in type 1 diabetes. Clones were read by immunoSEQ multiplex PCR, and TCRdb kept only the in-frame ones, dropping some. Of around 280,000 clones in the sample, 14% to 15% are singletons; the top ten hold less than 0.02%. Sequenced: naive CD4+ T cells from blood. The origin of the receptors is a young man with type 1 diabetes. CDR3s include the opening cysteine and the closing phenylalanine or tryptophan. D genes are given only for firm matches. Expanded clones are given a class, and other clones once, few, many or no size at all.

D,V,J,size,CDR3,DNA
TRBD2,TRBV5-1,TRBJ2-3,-,CASSLNGQGLAAPTDTQYF,TGCGCCAGCAGCTTAAATGGGCAGGGACTAGCGGCCCCCACAGATACGCAGTATTTT
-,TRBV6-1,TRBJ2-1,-,CASGRDLFDNEQFF,TGTGCCAGCGGGCGGGACTTATTTGACAATGAGCAGTTCTTC
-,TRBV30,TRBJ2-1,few,CAWSVGGAYNEQFF,TGTGCCTGGAGCGTGGGGGGGGCTTACAATGAGCAGTTCTTC
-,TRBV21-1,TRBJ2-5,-,CASSIQGAPQETQYF,TGTGCCAGCAGCATACAGGGGGCGCCACAAGAGACCCAGTACTTC
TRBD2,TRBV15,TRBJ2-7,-,CATRTSGRYEQYF,TGTGCCACCAGGACTAGCGGACGCTACGAGCAGTACTTC
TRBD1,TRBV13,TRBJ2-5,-,CASSSRTGGGETQYF,TGTGCCAGCAGCTCGCGGACAGGGGGCGGGGAGACCCAGTACTTC
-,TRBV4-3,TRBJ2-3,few,CASSQRGTDTQYF,TGCGCCAGCAGCCAACGGGGCACAGATACGCAGTATTTT
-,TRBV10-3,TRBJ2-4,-,CAISERQVSAKNIQYF,TGTGCCATCAGTGAGCGACAGGTTTCAGCCAAAAACATTCAGTACTTC
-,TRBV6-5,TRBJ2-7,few,CASSYSGPGIYEQYF,TGTGCCAGCAGTTACTCCGGGCCAGGGATCTACGAGCAGTACTTC
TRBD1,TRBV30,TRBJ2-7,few,CAWSGQVLFGEQYF,TGTGCCTGGTCGGGACAGGTTCTTTTCGGCGAGCAGTACTTC
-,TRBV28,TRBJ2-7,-,CASSYADMRYEQYF,TGTGCCAGCAGCTACGCGGACATGAGATACGAGCAGTACTTC
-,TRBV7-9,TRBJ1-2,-,CASSPVARASYTF,TGTGCCAGCAGCCCCGTCGCCAGGGCGAGCTACACCTTC
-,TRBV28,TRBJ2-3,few,CASREDRRTDTQYF,TGTGCCAGCAGAGAGGACAGACGCACAGATACGCAGTATTTT
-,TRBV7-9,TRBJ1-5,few,CASSLAGQRLGPQHF,TGTGCCAGCAGCTTAGCCGGACAGCGCCTAGGGCCCCAGCATTTT
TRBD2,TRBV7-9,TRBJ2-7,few,CASSLGTSGNSYEQYF,TGTGCCAGCAGCTTAGGGACTAGCGGTAACTCCTACGAGCAGTACTTC
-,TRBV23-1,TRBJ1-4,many,CASPAEGNEKLFF,TGCGCCAGCCCTGCGGAGGGGAACGAAAAACTGTTTTTT
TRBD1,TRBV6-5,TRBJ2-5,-,CASSFQGVRETQYF,TGTGCCAGCAGTTTCCAGGGGGTAAGGGAGACCCAGTACTTC
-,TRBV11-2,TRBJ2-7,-,CASSSIGATSYEQYF,TGTGCCAGCAGCTCCATAGGGGCAACCTCCTACGAGCAGTACTTC
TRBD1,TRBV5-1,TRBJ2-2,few,CASSLPGTGTGELFF,TGCGCCAGCAGCCTCCCCGGGACAGGGACCGGGGAGCTGTTTTTT
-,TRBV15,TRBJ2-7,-,CATSRDLSYEQYF,TGTGCCACCAGCAGAGATCTCTCCTACGAGCAGTACTTC
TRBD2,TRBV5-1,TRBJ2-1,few,CASSPGTGGSYNEQFF,TGCGCCAGCAGCCCTGGGACGGGAGGGTCCTACAATGAGCAGTTCTTC
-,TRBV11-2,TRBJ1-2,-,CASSLDLLYNYGYTF,TGTGCCAGCAGCTTAGATCTGTTGTATAACTATGGCTACACCTTC
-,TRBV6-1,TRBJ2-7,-,CASSEVADEQYF,TGTGCCAGCAGTGAAGTAGCGGACGAGCAGTACTTC
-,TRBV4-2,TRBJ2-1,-,CASSQGGSWSSYNEQFF,TGTGCCAGCAGCCAAGGTGGGTCGTGGAGCTCCTACAATGAGCAGTTCTTC
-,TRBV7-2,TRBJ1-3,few,CASSLTDSGNTIYF,TGTGCCAGCAGTTTGACAGATTCGGGAAACACCATATATTTT
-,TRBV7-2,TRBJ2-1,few,CASSGGGSSYNEQFF,TGTGCCAGCAGCGGTGGGGGGAGCTCCTACAATGAGCAGTTCTTC
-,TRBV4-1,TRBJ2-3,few,CASSQDRGTQYF,TGCGCCAGCAGCCAAGACAGAGGTACGCAGTATTTT
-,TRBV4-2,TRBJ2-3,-,CASSQDGRLGDTQYF,TGTGCCAGCAGCCAAGATGGCAGACTAGGAGATACGCAGTATTTT
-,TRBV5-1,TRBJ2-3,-,CASSLDYPKDTQYF,TGCGCCAGCAGCTTGGACTACCCGAAGGATACGCAGTATTTT
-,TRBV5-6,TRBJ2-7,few,CASSLLTGEQYF,TGTGCCAGCAGCTTGTTGACGGGGGAGCAGTACTTC
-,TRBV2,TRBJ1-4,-,CASSERGVGEKLFF,TGTGCCAGCAGTGAACGGGGGGTTGGTGAAAAACTGTTTTTT
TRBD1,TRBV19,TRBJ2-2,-,CASSSGQGLTGELFF,TGTGCCAGTAGTAGCGGACAGGGTTTGACCGGGGAGCTGTTTTTT
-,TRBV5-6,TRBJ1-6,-,CASSLSLGRSRSPLHF,TGTGCCAGCAGCTTGAGTTTGGGCAGGTCCCGGTCACCCCTCCACTTT
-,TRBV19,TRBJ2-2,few,CASSATVRGELFF,TGTGCCAGTAGTGCAACAGTTCGCGGGGAGCTGTTTTTT
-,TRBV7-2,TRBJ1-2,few,CASSPNGAGIYGYTF,TGTGCCAGCAGCCCCAATGGTGCGGGAATCTATGGCTACACCTTC
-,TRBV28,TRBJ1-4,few,CASSLYAYRKTNEKLFF,TGTGCCAGCAGTTTATACGCCTACAGGAAAACTAATGAAAAACTGTTTTTT
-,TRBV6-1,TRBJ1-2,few,CASSARFYGYTF,TGTGCCAGCAGTGCCCGGTTCTATGGCTACACCTTC
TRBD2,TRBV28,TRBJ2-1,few,CASPPSGSKDEQFF,TGTGCCAGCCCTCCTAGCGGGAGCAAGGATGAGCAGTTCTTC
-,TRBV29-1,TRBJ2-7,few,CSVSPILAHEQYF,TGCAGCGTTAGTCCAATTTTGGCCCACGAGCAGTACTTC
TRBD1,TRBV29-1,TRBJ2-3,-,CSAGQGSSWDTQYF,TGCAGCGCGGGACAGGGGTCCTCTTGGGATACGCAGTATTTT
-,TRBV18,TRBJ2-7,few,CASSPLTADEQYF,TGTGCCAGCTCACCACTGACAGCTGACGAGCAGTACTTC
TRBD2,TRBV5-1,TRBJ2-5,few,CASSEERGGGNF,TGCGCCAGCAGCGAGGAGCGGGGCGGAGGGAACTTC
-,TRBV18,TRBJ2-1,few,CASSPPWQRGYNEQFF,TGTGCCAGCTCACCACCGTGGCAGCGTGGTTACAATGAGCAGTTCTTC
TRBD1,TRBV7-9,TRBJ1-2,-,CASSGGTGDYGYTF,TGTGCCAGCAGCGGGGGGACAGGAGACTATGGCTACACCTTC
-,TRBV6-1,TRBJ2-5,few,CASSRNPGGWETQYF,TGTGCCAGCAGCCGAAACCCAGGAGGGTGGGAGACCCAGTACTTC
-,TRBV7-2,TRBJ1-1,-,CASSQYQGNTEAFF,TGTGCCAGCAGCCAGTATCAGGGAAACACTGAAGCTTTCTTT